Detailed here is one T cell receptor beta chain. Its antigen is not known. Other DNA sequences in the sample encode the same CDR3. Profiling relied on immunoSEQ multiplex PCR, and the TCRdb table lists in-frame clones only, not all of them. The sample includes roughly 2.2 million clones, around 92% of them seen just once. The source of the sample is a study of shared clonotypes between healthy human individuals. The V gene lost 2 bases and the J gene lost 1 base, with 10 bases spanning the gap. The CDR3 consists of 15 residues. Germline loops: CDR1 MNHEY, CDR2 SVGAGI. Study conclusions and caveats: The four-donor shared clonotypes exceeded non-shared clonotypes in generation probability, with non-shared ones scoring lower. Rarefaction analysis demonstrated incomplete sorted-subset sequencing notwithstanding large depth.

The investigators split CD4+ cells into a CD45RA+ naive subset and a CD45RA-negative memory subset. Source material: naive CD4+ T cells from PBMCs. Subset of the sample: CD45RA+ positively selected. This clonotype originated in a man between 18 and 29 years old in good health. Some clones in this sample may be carry-over from other donors' samples. The chain is built from TRBV6-5 and TRBJ2-3; D ambiguous. CDR3 residues: CASSYGGTGTDTQYF. CDR3 DNA sequence: TGTGCCAGCAGTTACGGCGGAACCGGCACAGATACGCAGTATTTT.